Shown below are 13 T cell receptor beta chains from a single sample sequenced in a study of response to subunit inactivated influenza vaccine. TCRdb reanalysed the RT-PCR reads using MiXCR and keeps one entry per CDR3 protein. The repertoire consists of hundreds of thousands of distinct CDR3 sequences, with around 18% occurring once and the leading ten covering about a tenth. Sequencing used PBMCs from blood, obtained about 5 days after vaccination. The receptors derive from a man in his fifties who received an inactivated influenza vaccine.

This clonotype occurred a few times. The chain has TRBV10-1 and TRBJ2-7, with 8 nucleotides matching TRBD1. Germline V gives CDR1 WNHNN, CDR2 SYGVQD (reference sequence). Trimming removed 3 bases from V and 3 bases from J; junction bases left unmatched: 7. The CDR3 extends over 15 amino acids. The CDR3 DNA reads as TGCGCCAGCAGTGAAAACCAGGACAGGGACTACGAGCAGTACTTC. Protein product: CASSENQDRDYEQYF.

This clonotype turned up a few times. The J gene is TRBJ1-5, the V gene TRBV7-6, with a tentative D call TRBD1 (6 bases). The V end lost 0 bases, the J end lost 8 bases, and 11 bases lay between the germline ends. The CDR3 length is 14 residues. Germline loops: CDR1 SGHVS, CDR2 FNYEAQ. CDR3 nucleotide sequence: TGTGCCAGCAGCTTAGCGGGGGGCGCGGAGCCCCAGCATTTT. It encodes CASSLAGGAEPQHF.

The CDR3 region is CAIRQGGNTGELFF. The CDR3 DNA reads TGTGCCATTCGACAGGGTGGGAACACCGGGGAGCTGTTTTTT. This sequence joins TRBV10-3 and TRBJ2-2; TRBD1 agrees at 7 bases. Germline loops: CDR1 ENHRY, CDR2 SYGVKD. With 9 bases clipped from V and 1 base from J, the junction kept 5 bases outside the gene matches. The CDR3 has 14 residues.

This clonotype has just a few counts. V usage is TRBV25-1 and J usage is TRBJ1-4, with D tentatively TRBD1 (6 bases). The germline CDR1 and CDR2 sequences are MGHDK and SYGVNS. This CDR3 region has 14 residues. V lost 3 bases and J lost 6, with 11 bases in between. CDR3 in amino acids: CASSDGGGDEKLFF. In DNA, the CDR3 is TGTGCCAGCAGTGATGGTGGGGGCGATGAAAAACTGTTTTTT.

This clonotype was counted between two and nine times. The chain employs TRBV4-2 and TRBJ2-1; 8 bases fit TRBD2. The CDR3 has 17 residues. Germline CDR1 reads LGHNA; CDR2 reads YNFKEQ. With V trimmed by 4 bases and J by 5 bases, 13 bases remained unmatched. CDR3 amino acids: CASSRNPGLGLDNEQFF. CDR3 nucleotide sequence: TGTGCCAGCAGCCGAAACCCGGGACTAGGTCTTGACAATGAGCAGTTCTTC.

V and J are TRBV9 and TRBJ2-1, with D hard to call. This CDR3 comprises 16 residues. The V gene's germline CDR1 is SGDLS and CDR2 YYNGEE. V lost 4 bases, J lost 3 bases, and 17 bases lay in between. The CDR3 reads CASSPPTQQSYNEQFF. CDR3 nucleotides: TGTGCCAGCAGCCCTCCCACCCAGCAAAGCTACAATGAGCAGTTCTTC. Full variable domain (rest looked up from reference TRBV9 and TRBJ2-1): DSGVTQTPKHLITATGQRVTLRCSPRSGDLSVYWYQQSLDQGLQFLIQYYNGEERAKGNILERFSAQQFPDLHSELNLSSLELGDSALYFCASSPPTQQSYNEQFFGPGTRLTVL.

This clonotype was detected many times. This chain links TRBV5-1 with TRBJ2-7; TRBD1 matches 7 bases. Germline V CDR1 and CDR2: SGHRS, YFSETQ. V lost 0 bases to trimming and J lost 0 bases; unmatched junction nucleotides: 0. CDR3 length: 14 residues. Here the CDR3 reads CASSLGDSSYEQYF. CDR3 bases: TGCGCCAGCAGCTTGGGGGACAGCTCCTACGAGCAGTACTTC.

The V gene is TRBV20-1, the J gene TRBJ2-5; unclear D gene. The germline CDR1 and CDR2 sequences are DFQATT and SNEGSKA (reference sequence). The CDR3 has 17 amino acids. With 0 bases removed from V and 5 bases from J, the gap between germline ends came to 22 bases. CDR3 in amino acids: CSARDKGGRSFFETQYF. DNA of the CDR3: TGCAGTGCTAGAGATAAAGGCGGACGGTCGTTTTTTGAGACCCAGTACTTC.

In its sample, this clonotype was seen a few times. This chain joins TRBV7-6 and TRBJ1-5; no definite D call. Looked up from germline, CDR1 is SGHVS and CDR2 is FNYEAQ. V lost 1 base to trimming and J lost 7 bases, with 11 bases between them. The CDR3 length is 14 residues. CDR3 sequence reads: CASSLEPGRQPQHF. CDR3 nucleotide sequence: TGTGCCAGCAGCTTAGAGCCGGGGAGACAGCCCCAGCATTTT.

This clonotype was counted only a few times. The chain joins TRBV6-5 to TRBJ2-5, with D possibly TRBD2 on 7 matching bases. Deletions cut 0 bases from V and 6 bases from J, with 17 bases between. The CDR3 loop spans 16 amino acids. Germline V gene data show CDR1 as MNHEY and CDR2 as SVGAGI. The CDR3 DNA sequence: TGTGCCAGCAGTTACTCGAGTAGTGGGAGGGGGAAGACCCAGTACTTC. Amino acids: CASSYSSSGRGKTQYF.

The V call is TRBV4-1, the J call TRBJ2-2; weak D call: TRBD1 (6 bases). V was trimmed by 4 bases and J by 7 bases, leaving 13 bases between them. Germline CDR1 and CDR2: MGHRA and YSYEKL. The CDR3 consists of 14 residues. This CDR3 reads CASSLQGRGGELFF. The CDR3 region has the DNA TGCGCCAGCAGCCTACAGGGTAGGGGCGGGGAGCTGTTTTTT.

The chain recombines TRBV11-2 with TRBJ2-3, with D perhaps matching TRBD1 (5 bases). This CDR3 contains 14 residues. From germline, CDR1 is SGHAT and CDR2 FQNNGV. V was cut by 3 bases and J by 5 bases, with 12 bases left in between. CDR3 nucleotides: TGTGCCAGCAGCTTCGCCCAGGGAAAAGATACGCAGTATTTT. Translation: CASSFAQGKDTQYF.

The chain carries TRBV7-2 and TRBJ2-5; perhaps TRBD2 as D (6 bases). The V gene lost 1 base and the J gene lost 1 base, with 13 bases spanning the gap. The CDR3 is 16 residues long. Germline-derived CDR1 and CDR2 are SGHTA and FQGNSA. The CDR3 here is CASSLGQAGGQETQYF. CDR3 in DNA: TGTGCCAGCAGCTTAGGCCAGGCCGGGGGCCAAGAGACCCAGTACTTC.